Following are 3 T cell receptor beta chains from one sample sequenced in a study of read filtering for tumor transcriptome and immune sequencing (TCRdb year 2020). The run used an Illumina HiSeq 4000. TCR libraries were built from 400 ng RNA with the Immunoverse kit, using molecular barcoded adaptors covering alpha/delta and beta/gamma chains. TCRdb took the public reads, trimmed them with fastp at Q25, ran MiXCR for clone calling and kept in-frame beta chains. CDR3 protein sequences are deduplicated, and each keeps its most common genes and DNA. The sample table contains more than 35,000 distinct CDR3 sequences; only one count was recorded for around 15% of them. The top ten constitute roughly 18% of the sample. The specimen was a population of CD138-negative cells sorted from bone marrow. The sample's cell subset or site label, in plain terms: bone marrow mononuclear cells depleted of CD138+ plasma/myeloma cells by negative magnetic selection. The receptors derive from a donor at least 40 years old with multiple myeloma.

On this clonotype: One end of the junction is discordant with germline, which a read error may explain. J is TRBJ2-1 and V is TRBV20-1; 7 bases line up with TRBD1. The CDR3 covers 16 residues. CDR1 DFQATT and CDR2 SNEGSKA come from the germline V gene (reference sequence). The CDR3 DNA follows: TGTAGTGCTAGAGATAGATGGACAGGCTCCTACAATGAGCGGTTCTTC. It codes for CSARDRWTGSYNERFF.

There are many counts of this clonotype. V gene TRBV4-2 combines with J gene TRBJ2-5; D unclear. Germline lookup yields CDR1 LGHNA and CDR2 YNFKEQ. Trimming took 4 bases from V and 5 from J, leaving 11 bases between them. The CDR3 sequence is 13 residues long. CDR3 loop: CASSPELPETQYF. In DNA, the CDR3 is TGTGCCAGCAGCCCGGAACTCCCCGAGACCCAGTACTTC.

The chain links TRBV10-3 to TRBJ1-1; 7 bases agree with TRBD1. This CDR3 is 14 amino acids long. V was clipped by 3 bases and J by 0 bases; unmatched bases: 1. Germline V gene lookup returns CDR1 ENHRY and CDR2 SYGVKD. The CDR3: CAISEGGVNTEAFF. CDR3 in DNA: TGTGCCATCAGTGAAGGGGGCGTGAACACTGAAGCTTTCTTT.